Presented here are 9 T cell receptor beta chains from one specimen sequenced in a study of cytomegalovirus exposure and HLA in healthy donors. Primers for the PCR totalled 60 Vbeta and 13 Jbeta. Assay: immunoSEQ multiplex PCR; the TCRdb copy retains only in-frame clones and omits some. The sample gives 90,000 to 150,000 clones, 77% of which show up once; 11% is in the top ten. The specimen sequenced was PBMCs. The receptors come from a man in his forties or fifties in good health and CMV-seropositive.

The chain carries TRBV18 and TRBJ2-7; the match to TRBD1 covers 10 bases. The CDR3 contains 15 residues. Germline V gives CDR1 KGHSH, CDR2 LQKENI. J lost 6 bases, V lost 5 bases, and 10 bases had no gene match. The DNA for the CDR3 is TGTGCCAGCTCATATAGGACAGGGGGTTTGGGCGAGCAGTACTTC. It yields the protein CASSYRTGGLGEQYF.

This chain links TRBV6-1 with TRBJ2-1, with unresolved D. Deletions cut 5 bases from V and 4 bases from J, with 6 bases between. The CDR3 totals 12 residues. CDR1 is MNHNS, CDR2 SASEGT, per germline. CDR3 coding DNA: TGTGCCAGCAGTCTACGGTACAATGAGCAGTTCTTC. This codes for CASSLRYNEQFF.

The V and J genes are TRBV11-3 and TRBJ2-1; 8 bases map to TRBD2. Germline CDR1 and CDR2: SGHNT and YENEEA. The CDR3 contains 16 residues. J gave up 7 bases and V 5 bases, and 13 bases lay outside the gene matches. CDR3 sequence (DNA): TGTGCCAGCAGCACCCGCGGGGGGCCTCTGGGGAATGAGCAGTTCTTC. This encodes CASSTRGGPLGNEQFF.

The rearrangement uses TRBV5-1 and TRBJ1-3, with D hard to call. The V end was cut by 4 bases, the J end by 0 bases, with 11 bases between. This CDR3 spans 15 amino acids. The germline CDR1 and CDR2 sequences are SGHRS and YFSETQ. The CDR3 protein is CASSPGSGSGNTIYF. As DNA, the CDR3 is TGCGCCAGCAGCCCCGGGTCGGGCTCTGGAAACACCATATATTTT.

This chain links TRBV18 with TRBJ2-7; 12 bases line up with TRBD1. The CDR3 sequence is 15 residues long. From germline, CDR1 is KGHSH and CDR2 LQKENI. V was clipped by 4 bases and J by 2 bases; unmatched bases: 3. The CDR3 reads CASSLGQGAPYEQYF. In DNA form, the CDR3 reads TGTGCCAGCTCACTGGGACAGGGGGCGCCCTACGAGCAGTACTTC. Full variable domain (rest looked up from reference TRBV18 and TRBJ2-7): NAGVMQNPRHLVRRRGQEARLRCSPMKGHSHVYWYRQLPEEGLKFMVYLQKENIIDESGMPKERFSAEFPKEGPSILRIQQVVRGDSAAYFCASSLGQGAPYEQYFGPGTRLTVT.

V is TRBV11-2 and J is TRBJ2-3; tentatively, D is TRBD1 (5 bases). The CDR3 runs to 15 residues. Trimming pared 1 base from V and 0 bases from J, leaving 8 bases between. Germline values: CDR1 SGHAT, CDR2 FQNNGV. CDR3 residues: CASSLGTPSTDTQYF. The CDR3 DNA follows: TGTGCCAGCAGCTTAGGGACACCGAGCACAGATACGCAGTATTTT.

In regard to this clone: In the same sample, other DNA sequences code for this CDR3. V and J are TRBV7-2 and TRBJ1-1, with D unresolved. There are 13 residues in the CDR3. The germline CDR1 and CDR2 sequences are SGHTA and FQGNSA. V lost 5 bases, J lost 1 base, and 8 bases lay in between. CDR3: CASSLTGNTEAFF. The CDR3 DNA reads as TGTGCCAGCAGCCTAACGGGGAACACTGAAGCTTTCTTT.

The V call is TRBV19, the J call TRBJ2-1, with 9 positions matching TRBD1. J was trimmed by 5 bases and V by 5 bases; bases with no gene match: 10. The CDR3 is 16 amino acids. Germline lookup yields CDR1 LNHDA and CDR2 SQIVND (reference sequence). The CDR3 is CASSFRTGETNNEQFF. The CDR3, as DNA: TGTGCCAGTAGTTTCCGGACAGGGGAAACCAACAATGAGCAGTTCTTC.

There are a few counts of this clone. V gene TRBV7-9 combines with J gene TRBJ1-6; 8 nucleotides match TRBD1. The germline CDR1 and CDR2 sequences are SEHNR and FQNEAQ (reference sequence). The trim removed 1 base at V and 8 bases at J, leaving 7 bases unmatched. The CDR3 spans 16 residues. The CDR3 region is CASSLVFATGDSPLHF. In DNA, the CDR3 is TGTGCCAGCAGCTTAGTCTTTGCGACAGGGGATTCACCCCTCCACTTT.